Below, 22 T cell receptor beta chains from the same sample are listed, as sequenced in a study of cytomegalovirus exposure and HLA in healthy donors. It was with 60 Vbeta and 13 Jbeta primers that the PCR ran. TCRdb's copy holds only in-frame clones and misses some; the assay was immunoSEQ multiplex PCR. The profile shows around 150,000 clones, 80% of them singletons. The material sequenced was PBMCs. These receptors were collected from a male donor in good health and CMV-seropositive.

This rearrangement joins TRBV29-1 to TRBJ2-7; no clear D. The germline V and J ends were trimmed by 4 bases and 1 base, with 5 bases remaining between them. CDR1 and CDR2 from the germline V gene are SQVTM and ANQGSEA. There are 11 residues in the CDR3. The CDR3 nucleotides are TGCAGCGTTGTAGTGTCCTACGAGCAGTACTTC. This gives the protein CSVVVSYEQYF.

This chain links TRBV19 with TRBJ2-3; TRBD2 agrees at 7 bases. V was clipped by 7 bases and J by 2 bases; unmatched bases: 12. The germline V gene has CDR1 LNHDA and CDR2 SQIVND (reference sequence). This CDR3 comprises 16 residues. This chain's CDR3 is CASKSAGERITDTQYF. The CDR3 DNA reads TGTGCCAGTAAATCGGCGGGGGAGCGGATCACAGATACGCAGTATTTT. Drawing the rest from reference TRBV19 and TRBJ2-3, the complete variable domain is DGGITQSPKYLFRKEGQNVTLSCEQNLNHDAMYWYRQDPGQGLRLIYYSQIVNDFQKGDIAEGYSVSREKKESFPLTVTSAQKNPTAFYLCASKSAGERITDTQYFGPGTRLTVL.

The chain couples TRBV5-1 to TRBJ2-3; 7 bases align to TRBD2. CDR3 length equals 15 residues. J lost 3 bases, V lost 2 bases, and 6 bases had no gene match. From germline, CDR1 is SGHRS and CDR2 YFSETQ. Written as DNA, the CDR3 is TGCGCCAGCAGCTTCGGCGGGAGTTGGACAGATACGCAGTATTTT. It translates to CASSFGGSWTDTQYF.

Worth noting for this clone: An end of the junction does not agree with germline; a read error may underlie this. This chain uses TRBV7-9 with TRBJ2-3; perhaps TRBD2 as D (6 bases). The CDR3 sequence is 17 residues long. The V gene's germline CDR1 is SEHNR and CDR2 FQNEAQ (reference sequence). CDR3 sequence: CSSSSYVGRELTDTQYF. As DNA, the CDR3 is TGTTCCAGCAGCTCCTATGTAGGACGGGAGCTCACAGATACGCAGTATTTT.

The table lists this clone with a count of one. The chain combines TRBV19 with TRBJ2-3; TRBD2 aligns across 10 bases. Germline loops: CDR1 LNHDA, CDR2 SQIVND (reference sequence). J lost 2 bases, V lost 7 bases, and 6 bases had no gene match. The CDR3 contains 15 residues. The CDR3 DNA sequence: TGTGCCAGTACCCCGGGACTAGCGATCACAGATACGCAGTATTTT. Amino acid sequence: CASTPGLAITDTQYF.

The genes are TRBV27 and TRBJ2-7; weak D call: TRBD1 (5 bases). CDR1 and CDR2 from the germline V gene are MNHEY and SMNVEV (reference sequence). V was clipped by 4 bases and J by 7 bases, with 5 bases between them. This CDR3 comprises 10 residues. Here the CDR3 reads CASSYREQYF. In DNA, the CDR3 is TGTGCCAGCAGTTACAGGGAGCAGTACTTC.

This clone was recorded a few times. The rearrangement links TRBV7-9 to TRBJ1-5; the D gene is possibly TRBD1 (5 bases). The CDR3 has 16 residues. From germline, CDR1 is SEHNR and CDR2 FQNEAQ (reference sequence). V shed 3 bases and J shed 4 bases, with 16 bases lying between them. As DNA, the CDR3 is TGTGCCAGCAGCTTCCCGGGGGTCCAGCCAAATCAGCCCCAGCATTTT. Its translation: CASSFPGVQPNQPQHF.

The rearrangement joins TRBV5-4 to TRBJ1-2; TRBD1 might be the D (6 bases). The CDR3 has 13 residues. Trimming pared 6 bases from V and 4 bases from J, leaving 13 bases between. CDR1 is SGHNT and CDR2 is YYREEE in the germline V gene (reference sequence). DNA of the CDR3: TGTGCCAGCACCAGGGGAGAAGGCTATGGCTACACCTTC. Translating it yields CASTRGEGYGYTF. The full variable domain, completed using reference TRBV5-4 and TRBJ1-2, is ETGVTQSPTHLIKTRGQQVTLRCSSQSGHNTVSWYQQALGQGPQFIFQYYREEENGRGNFPPRFSGLQFPNYSSELNVNALELDDSALYLCASTRGEGYGYTFGSGTRLTVV.

This clone was seen only once. The CDR3 here is CSVEDRWERGQGGYAFF. Here the CDR3 DNA reads TGCAGCGTTGAAGATAGGTGGGAGAGGGGACAGGGGGGTTATGCTTTCTTT. The chain joins TRBV29-1 to TRBJ1-1; 11 positions match TRBD1. The CDR3 is 17 residues long. From germline, CDR1 is SQVTM and CDR2 ANQGSEA. V lost 0 bases and J lost 11; bases outside the gene matches: 17.

This clone showed up just once. The chain employs TRBV11-2 and TRBJ2-5; 10 nucleotides line up with TRBD2. V dropped 6 bases and J dropped 5; count of bases not matched to a gene: 9. The CDR3 runs 15 residues. CDR1 and CDR2 (germline): SGHAT, FQNNGV. CDR3 DNA: TGTGCCAGCAGACTACTAGCGGGAACGTCTGAGACCCAGTACTTC. It is translated as CASRLLAGTSETQYF.

This clone occurred once. V is TRBV9 and J is TRBJ2-3; 11 bases fit TRBD1. With V trimmed by 1 base and J by 4 bases, 2 bases remained unmatched. The CDR3 consists of 15 residues. CDR1 and CDR2 (germline): SGDLS, YYNGEE. CDR3 sequence reads: CASSVLGQGADTQYF. The DNA of the CDR3 is TGTGCCAGCAGCGTATTGGGACAGGGGGCAGATACGCAGTATTTT.

The rearrangement uses TRBV5-5 and TRBJ2-5; 9 bases map to TRBD1. Germline CDR1 and CDR2: SGHKS and YYEKEE (reference sequence). Trimming removed 3 bases from V and 5 bases from J; junction bases left unmatched: 5. CDR3 length equals 14 residues. The CDR3 is CASSWGQGGETQYF. The DNA for the CDR3 is TGTGCCAGCAGCTGGGGACAGGGAGGCGAGACCCAGTACTTC.

In this sample, this clone turned up once. The chain combines TRBV9 with TRBJ2-2, with D unclear. The CDR3 has 13 amino acids. CDR1 and CDR2 from the germline V gene are SGDLS and YYNGEE. Trimming took off 7 bases at V and 1 base at J, with 8 bases between the two ends. In nucleotides, the CDR3 is TGTGCCAGCGGTGGCTTGAACACCGGGGAGCTGTTTTTT. This gives the protein CASGGLNTGELFF.

The genes are TRBV6-5 and TRBJ1-1, with 7 bases identical to TRBD1. Germline V lookup: CDR1 MNHEY, CDR2 SVGAGI. The CDR3 is 13 residues long. Trimming removed 6 bases from V and 10 bases from J; junction bases left unmatched: 11. The CDR3 here is CASRRTGVVTAFF. The DNA for the CDR3 is TGTGCCAGCAGACGCACAGGGGTGGTAACAGCTTTCTTT.

This clone was observed a single time. This rearrangement joins TRBV7-8 to TRBJ1-1; 7 bases agree with TRBD1. This CDR3 region has 18 residues. V lost 4 bases and J lost 3; bases outside the gene matches: 17. In germline, CDR1 is SGHVS, CDR2 FQNEAQ. Here the CDR3 DNA reads TGTGCCAGCAGCTCCACCTATCCCCACCAGGGGGAATACACTGAAGCTTTCTTT. Its translation: CASSSTYPHQGEYTEAFF.

J is TRBJ2-1 and V is TRBV15; D is ambiguous. The CDR3 has 15 residues. The V end lost 3 bases, the J end lost 3 bases, and 12 bases lay between the germline ends. Germline V gene sequence: CDR1 LNHNV, CDR2 YYDKDF (reference sequence). CDR3 region: CATSSRQDFYNEQFF. DNA of the CDR3: TGTGCCACCAGCAGTAGGCAGGATTTCTACAATGAGCAGTTCTTC.

The chain carries TRBV5-8 and TRBJ1-1; TRBD1 is a possible D gene (5 bases). The germline V and J ends were trimmed by 0 bases and 7 bases, with 13 bases remaining between them. CDR1 is SGHTS and CDR2 is YDEGEE in the germline V gene. The CDR3 has 14 residues. The DNA for the CDR3 is TGTGCCAGCAGCTTGGGCGGGACCGGGGATGAAGCTTTCTTT. It translates to CASSLGGTGDEAFF.

J is TRBJ2-5 and V is TRBV19; 12 positions agree with TRBD2. V was pared by 7 bases and J by 5 bases, with 8 bases of the junction left unmatched. The CDR3 consists of 15 residues. The germline V gene has CDR1 LNHDA and CDR2 SQIVND (reference sequence). The CDR3 DNA follows: TGTGCCAGTACCCTAGCGGGAGGGCCCTCGGAGACCCAGTACTTC. Translated, it gives CASTLAGGPSETQYF. The complete variable domain, with remaining parts taken from reference TRBV19 and TRBJ2-5, reads DGGITQSPKYLFRKEGQNVTLSCEQNLNHDAMYWYRQDPGQGLRLIYYSQIVNDFQKGDIAEGYSVSREKKESFPLTVTSAQKNPTAFYLCASTLAGGPSETQYFGPGTRLLVL.

This chain uses TRBV19 with TRBJ1-2; tentative D call: TRBD1 (6 bases). The V gene lost 2 bases and the J gene lost 4 bases, with 11 bases spanning the gap. Germline V gene data show CDR1 as LNHDA and CDR2 as SQIVND (reference sequence). CDR3 size: 14 residues. The CDR3 reads CASSIPGQSYGYTF. The CDR3 coding sequence is TGTGCCAGTAGTATACCTGGACAGAGCTATGGCTACACCTTC. The full variable domain, rest sourced from reference TRBV19 and TRBJ1-2, is DGGITQSPKYLFRKEGQNVTLSCEQNLNHDAMYWYRQDPGQGLRLIYYSQIVNDFQKGDIAEGYSVSREKKESFPLTVTSAQKNPTAFYLCASSIPGQSYGYTFGSGTRLTVV.

CDR3 amino acids: CASMGKRAYNEQFF. CDR3 nucleotides: TGTGCCAGCATGGGGAAGAGGGCTTACAATGAGCAGTTCTTC. This chain joins TRBV11-3 and TRBJ2-1; maybe TRBD2 (5 bases). Germline lookup yields CDR1 SGHNT and CDR2 YENEEA. The CDR3 has 14 residues. V was trimmed by 7 bases and J by 4 bases, leaving 14 bases between them.

Only a few counts were recorded for this clone. The CDR3 coding sequence is TGTGCCAGCAGCTTAGAGCCGGGATCCTACGAGCAGTACTTC. This encodes CASSLEPGSYEQYF. The chain has TRBV11-3 and TRBJ2-7; D is possibly TRBD2 (5 bases). Trimming took off 0 bases at V and 1 base at J, with 7 bases between the two ends. The CDR3 has 14 residues. Germline V gene lookup returns CDR1 SGHNT and CDR2 YENEEA.

V and J are TRBV7-6 and TRBJ2-5, with 8 bases aligning to TRBD1. V dropped 4 bases and J dropped 2; count of bases not matched to a gene: 3. The CDR3 runs to 14 residues. Germline values: CDR1 SGHVS, CDR2 FNYEAQ. The CDR3 reads CASSSTGEQETQYF. For the CDR3, the DNA is TGTGCCAGCAGCTCGACAGGGGAGCAAGAGACCCAGTACTTC.